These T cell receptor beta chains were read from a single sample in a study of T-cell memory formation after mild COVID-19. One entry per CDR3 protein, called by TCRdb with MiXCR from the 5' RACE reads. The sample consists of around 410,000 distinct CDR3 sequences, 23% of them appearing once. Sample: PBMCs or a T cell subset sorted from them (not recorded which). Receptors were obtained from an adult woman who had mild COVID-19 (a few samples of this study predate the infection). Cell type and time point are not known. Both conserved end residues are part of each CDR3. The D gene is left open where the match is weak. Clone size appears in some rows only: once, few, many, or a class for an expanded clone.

TGTGCCAGCAGTTACGGGACAGGCCCCTACGAGCAGTACTTC	CASSYGTGPYEQYF	TRBV6-5	TRBJ2-7	few	TRBD1
TGTGCCAGCAGCTTATCGTACACCCGCAAAGACTACGAGCAGTACTTC	CASSLSYTRKDYEQYF	TRBV11-2	TRBJ2-7	few	-
TGTGCCAGCAGAAGAAGCGGGGGGAGAAACGAGCAGTACTTC	CASRRSGGRNEQYF	TRBV2	TRBJ2-7	-	TRBD2
TGTGCCAGCAGTTTAAAAGCGAACACTGAAGCTTTCTTT	CASSLKANTEAFF	TRBV12-3/TRBV12-4	TRBJ1-1	few	-
TGTGCCAGCAGTTTATATGGGACAAATAATGGCTACACCTTC	CASSLYGTNNGYTF	TRBV27	TRBJ1-2	few	-
TGCAGTGCTATAGAGGCGGGAATGCAAGAGACCCAGTACTTC	CSAIEAGMQETQYF	TRBV20-1	TRBJ2-5	-	-
TGTGCCAGCAGCTTGGCCGGGACCGGATTCTACGAGCAGTACTTC	CASSLAGTGFYEQYF	TRBV5-6	TRBJ2-7	many	-
TGCGCCAGCAGCTTGGAGCATGGGGCCAACGTCCTGACTTTC	CASSLEHGANVLTF	TRBV5-1	TRBJ2-6	many	-
TGTGCCAGCAGTTACATGGGGGGGGCCGTCACCTACGAGCAGTACTTC	CASSYMGGAVTYEQYF	TRBV6-5	TRBJ2-7	-	-
TGTGCCTGGAGTGGGGGACTAGCGGTCTACGAGCAGTACTTC	CAWSGGLAVYEQYF	TRBV30	TRBJ2-7	-	TRBD2
TGTGCCAGCAGCTTAATTGGGGGTGTCGAGACCCAGTACTTC	CASSLIGGVETQYF	TRBV7-8	TRBJ2-5	few	-
TGCGCCAGCAGCTTGGGCCAGGATGAGCAGTTCTTC	CASSLGQDEQFF	TRBV5-1	TRBJ2-1	few	-
TGTGCCCTCCAGGGGGTCCATGAGCAGTTCTTC	CALQGVHEQFF	TRBV7-9	TRBJ2-1	few	TRBD1
TGTGCTAGTGGTTTGGGGGGGCAGACTGAAGCTTTCTTT	CASGLGGQTEAFF	TRBV12-5	TRBJ1-1	-	-
TGTGCCAGCAGTGAAACGGGAGGTGAGCAGTTCTTC	CASSETGGEQFF	TRBV6-1	TRBJ2-1	few	TRBD2
TGTGCCAGCAGCTCCCAGGGGACAGCCGGGGAGCTGTTTTTT	CASSSQGTAGELFF	TRBV7-6	TRBJ2-2	-	TRBD1
TGCGCCAGCAGCTTCGGGACAGACCGCTCCTACGAGCAGTACTTC	CASSFGTDRSYEQYF	TRBV5-1	TRBJ2-7	-	TRBD1
TGTGCCAGCAGTAAATGGGCAGGGAGCACAGATACGCAGTATTTT	CASSKWAGSTDTQYF	TRBV28	TRBJ2-3	-	-
TGTGCCAGCACTCCCCAAGTCGGGGGCCCATACGAGCAGTACTTC	CASTPQVGGPYEQYF	TRBV12-3/TRBV12-4	TRBJ2-7	-	-
TGTGCCAGCAGTCCCATCTTTACTAGGTACTATTGGAGTAGACGGGGAATCAATCAGCCCCAGCATTTT	CASSPIFTRYYWSRRGINQPQHF	TRBV11-2	TRBJ1-5	-	-
TGTGCCAGCAGTGGGGGGAGCACTGAAGCTTTCTTT	CASSGGSTEAFF	TRBV12-3/TRBV12-4	TRBJ1-1	-	-
TGTGCCAGCAGGGGGCTAGCGGGTACTAGCACAGATACGCAGTATTTT	CASRGLAGTSTDTQYF	TRBV12-3/TRBV12-4	TRBJ2-3	few	TRBD2
TGTGCCACCAGCAGAGATGTGGGTTACGGCTACGAGCAGTACTTC	CATSRDVGYGYEQYF	TRBV15	TRBJ2-7	-	-
TGTGCCAGCAGCTTAGTACTGAGCACCGGGGAGCTGTTTTTT	CASSLVLSTGELFF	TRBV7-9	TRBJ2-2	few	-
TGTGCCAGCAGTCCCAGCGGGAGCACAGATACGCAGTATTTT	CASSPSGSTDTQYF	TRBV12-3/TRBV12-4	TRBJ2-3	many	-
TGCAGTGCCAGGGGGTTGGGTTTAAGTGGTACTGAAGCTTTCTTT	CSARGLGLSGTEAFF	TRBV20-1	TRBJ1-1	few	TRBD1
TGCGCCAGCAGCTTGGATAGGGGGTACCAAGAGACCCAGTACTTC	CASSLDRGYQETQYF	TRBV5-1	TRBJ2-5	-	-
TGTGCCAGCAGCTTAGTAGGACTAGATCTTTCTGGGGCCAACGTCCTGACTTTC	CASSLVGLDLSGANVLTF	TRBV7-8	TRBJ2-6	many	TRBD2
TGCGCCAGCAGCTCCGGACAGGGGGATGTTGATTCACCCCTCCACTTT	CASSSGQGDVDSPLHF	TRBV5-1	TRBJ1-6	-	TRBD1
TGTGCCAGCAGCTTAGCGGGCAGGGGTAGCAATCAGCCCCAGCATTTT	CASSLAGRGSNQPQHF	TRBV7-9	TRBJ1-5	-	-
TGTGCTAGCAGCTTAGGGGCCCTAGCGGGAGTTACAGAGACCCAGTACTTC	CASSLGALAGVTETQYF	TRBV7-7	TRBJ2-5	-	TRBD2
TGTGCCAGCAGTTTTCACAGGCTATACGAGCAGTACTTC	CASSFHRLYEQYF	TRBV12-3/TRBV12-4	TRBJ2-7	-	-
TGCAGTGTTTTACCGGGGCAGGGGATTGAGACCCAGTACTTC	CSVLPGQGIETQYF	TRBV20-1	TRBJ2-5	few	-
TGTGCCAGCAGCGTAGAGGGGAGGGGTGAAGCTTTCTTT	CASSVEGRGEAFF	TRBV9	TRBJ1-1	-	-
TGTGCCACCAGTGATTTCGGGGAGAGGGACGGTCAGCCCCAGCATTTT	CATSDFGERDGQPQHF	TRBV24-1	TRBJ1-5	few	-
TGTGCCAGCAGTTCAGGGCAGACGAAGACCCAGTACTTC	CASSSGQTKTQYF	TRBV12-3/TRBV12-4	TRBJ2-5	many	-
TGCGCCAGCAGCTTGGAGCAGACTGGAGATACGCAGTATTTT	CASSLEQTGDTQYF	TRBV5-1	TRBJ2-3	-	-
TGCGCCAGCAGTCAACAGTGGGGCCTTGAAGCTTTCTTT	CASSQQWGLEAFF	TRBV5-1	TRBJ1-1	-	-
TGCGCCAGCAGCTCCCCGGGGGGTGCCAACGAGCAGTACTTC	CASSSPGGANEQYF	TRBV5-1	TRBJ2-7	few	TRBD2
TGTGCCAGCAGTTTGGCCGCATGGGGCTACACCTTC	CASSLAAWGYTF	TRBV12-3/TRBV12-4	TRBJ1-2	-	-
TGTGCCACCAGCAGAGATTCGGGGAACAGGGGTACCGGGGAGCTGTTTTTT	CATSRDSGNRGTGELFF	TRBV15	TRBJ2-2	-	TRBD1
TGTGCCAGCAGCTCGGTCCTCTATCTACAGGAGCCCAATGAGCAGTTCTTC	CASSSVLYLQEPNEQFF	TRBV7-9	TRBJ2-1	few	-
TGTGCCAGCAGCCCAAATCCTCCCTTAGCCAAAAACATTCAGTACTTC	CASSPNPPLAKNIQYF	TRBV7-6	TRBJ2-4	-	-
TGTGCCAGCAGTTACTCCACCTTGGACAGGAACACTGAAGCTTTCTTT	CASSYSTLDRNTEAFF	TRBV6-6	TRBJ1-1	-	-
TGCAGTGCTAGGACAGATCCGGTTGGCTACACCTTC	CSARTDPVGYTF	TRBV20-1	TRBJ1-2	few	-
TGCAGTGCTAAGCGGACAGGGGACACAGATACGCAGTATTTT	CSAKRTGDTDTQYF	TRBV20-1	TRBJ2-3	-	TRBD1
TGTGCCAGCAGTGAGGGGCAGCGGGCCGGGGAGCTGTTTTTT	CASSEGQRAGELFF	TRBV25-1	TRBJ2-2	few	-